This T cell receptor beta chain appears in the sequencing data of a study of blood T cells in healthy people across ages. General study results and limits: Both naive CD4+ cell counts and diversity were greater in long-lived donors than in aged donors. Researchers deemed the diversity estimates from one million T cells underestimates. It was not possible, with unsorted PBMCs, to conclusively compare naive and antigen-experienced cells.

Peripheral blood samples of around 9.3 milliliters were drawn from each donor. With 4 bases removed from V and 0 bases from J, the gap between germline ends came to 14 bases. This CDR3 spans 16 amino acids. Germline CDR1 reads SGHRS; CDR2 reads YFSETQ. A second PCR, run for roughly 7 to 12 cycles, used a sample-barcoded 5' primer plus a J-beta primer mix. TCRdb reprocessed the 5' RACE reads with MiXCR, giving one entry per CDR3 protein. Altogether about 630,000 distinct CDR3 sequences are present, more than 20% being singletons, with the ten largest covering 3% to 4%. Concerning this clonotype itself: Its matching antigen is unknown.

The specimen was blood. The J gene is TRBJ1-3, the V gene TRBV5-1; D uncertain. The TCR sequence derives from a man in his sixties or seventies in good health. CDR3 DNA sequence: TGCGCCAGCAGCACAGCTACTATCAACTCTGGAAACACCATATATTTT. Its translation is CASSTATINSGNTIYF.